These T cell receptor beta chains were read from a single sample in a study of human T cells and chemical hapten exposure. TCRdb processed the 5' RACE reads anew with MiXCR; each CDR3 protein has one entry. Here the sample spans approximately 110,000 distinct CDR3 sequences, approximately 20% being singletons. The source of these receptors is a human donor in good health. CDR3s include the opening cysteine and the closing phenylalanine or tryptophan. The order of the fields is V gene, CDR3 length, D gene, clone size, J gene, CDR3 DNA, CDR3 protein. The D gene is left open where the match is weak. Expanded clones get a size class; other rows say once, few or many, or leave the size out.

v_gene: TRBV2; len: 12; d_gene: NA; abundance: NA; j_gene: TRBJ2-7; CDR3nt: TGTGCCAGTTTACTTGCCTTCGGCGAGCAGTACTTC; CDR3aa: CASLLAFGEQYF
v_gene: TRBV18; len: 12; d_gene: NA; abundance: few; j_gene: TRBJ2-1; CDR3nt: TGTGCCAGCTCACTTCGGGGGAATGAGCAGTTCTTC; CDR3aa: CASSLRGNEQFF
v_gene: TRBV12-3/TRBV12-4; len: 13; d_gene: NA; abundance: NA; j_gene: TRBJ2-3; CDR3nt: TGTGCCAGCAGTTTAGGAAGTCGCGATACGCAGTATTTT; CDR3aa: CASSLGSRDTQYF
v_gene: TRBV6-5; len: 12; d_gene: TRBD1; abundance: NA; j_gene: TRBJ1-1; CDR3nt: TGTGCCAGCAGCTGGGGGACAGGGGAAGCTTTCTTT; CDR3aa: CASSWGTGEAFF
v_gene: TRBV5-4; len: 13; d_gene: NA; abundance: once; j_gene: TRBJ1-2; CDR3nt: TGTGCCAGCAGCCCACCCGTTGGCTATGGCTACACCTTC; CDR3aa: CASSPPVGYGYTF
v_gene: TRBV28; len: 15; d_gene: NA; abundance: NA; j_gene: TRBJ1-5; CDR3nt: TGTGCCAGCAGAAATTTTGGGGAGGGCAATCAGCCCCAGCATTTT; CDR3aa: CASRNFGEGNQPQHF
v_gene: TRBV10-3; len: 13; d_gene: NA; abundance: NA; j_gene: TRBJ1-5; CDR3nt: TGTGCCATCAGTGAAAAGGGCAATCAGCCCCAGCATTTT; CDR3aa: CAISEKGNQPQHF
v_gene: TRBV6-4; len: 13; d_gene: NA; abundance: few; j_gene: TRBJ2-3; CDR3nt: TGTGCCAGCAGTGACTCCCTAGCAACTACGCAGTATTTT; CDR3aa: CASSDSLATTQYF
v_gene: TRBV4-1; len: 15; d_gene: TRBD1; abundance: few; j_gene: TRBJ2-7; CDR3nt: TGCGCCAGCAGTTACCCGGGACAGGGGGTTTACGAGCAGTACTTC; CDR3aa: CASSYPGQGVYEQYF
v_gene: TRBV28; len: 15; d_gene: TRBD1; abundance: NA; j_gene: TRBJ2-5; CDR3nt: TGTGCCAGCAGGCCCAGGGGACAGCCTAAAGAGACCCAGTACTTC; CDR3aa: CASRPRGQPKETQYF
v_gene: TRBV7-6; len: 13; d_gene: NA; abundance: few; j_gene: TRBJ2-5; CDR3nt: TGTGCCAGCAGCCGGGGACTGAGGGAGACCCAGTACTTC; CDR3aa: CASSRGLRETQYF
v_gene: TRBV27; len: 14; d_gene: TRBD1; abundance: few; j_gene: TRBJ2-7; CDR3nt: TGTGCCAGCAGTTCTTGGGACAGGCCGTACGAGCAGTACTTC; CDR3aa: CASSSWDRPYEQYF
v_gene: TRBV3-1; len: 15; d_gene: TRBD1; abundance: few; j_gene: TRBJ2-2; CDR3nt: TGTGCCAGCAGCCAACGCAGACAGGGAACCGGGGAGCTGTTTTTT; CDR3aa: CASSQRRQGTGELFF
v_gene: TRBV2; len: 12; d_gene: NA; abundance: NA; j_gene: TRBJ2-7; CDR3nt: TGTGCCAGCAGTCCCCGGCCCGTCGAGCAGTACTTC; CDR3aa: CASSPRPVEQYF
v_gene: TRBV6-1; len: 13; d_gene: TRBD1; abundance: few; j_gene: TRBJ1-1; CDR3nt: TGTGCCAGCAGGGGGACAGGGGGATATGAAGCTTTCTTT; CDR3aa: CASRGTGGYEAFF
v_gene: TRBV19; len: 15; d_gene: TRBD1; abundance: NA; j_gene: TRBJ1-2; CDR3nt: TGTGCCAGTAGCCAGGGGGGACAGGGGGCATATGGCTACACCTTC; CDR3aa: CASSQGGQGAYGYTF
v_gene: TRBV29-1; len: 14; d_gene: NA; abundance: NA; j_gene: TRBJ1-5; CDR3nt: TGCAGCGTTGAAGTTTCAGATAGCAATCAGCCCCAGCATTTT; CDR3aa: CSVEVSDSNQPQHF
v_gene: TRBV28; len: 12; d_gene: NA; abundance: NA; j_gene: TRBJ1-2; CDR3nt: TGTGCCAGCAGGTCCGGGGCGGAAGGCTACACCTTC; CDR3aa: CASRSGAEGYTF
v_gene: TRBV6-5; len: 13; d_gene: NA; abundance: NA; j_gene: TRBJ2-5; CDR3nt: TGTGCCAGCAGCCGGACCTTCCAAGAGACCCAGTACTTC; CDR3aa: CASSRTFQETQYF
v_gene: TRBV6-6; len: 12; d_gene: NA; abundance: NA; j_gene: TRBJ2-1; CDR3nt: TGTGCCAGCAGTTACCGACAGTCCGAGCAGTTCTTC; CDR3aa: CASSYRQSEQFF
v_gene: TRBV9; len: 15; d_gene: TRBD1; abundance: NA; j_gene: TRBJ2-2; CDR3nt: TGTGCCAGCAGCCTGACGACAGGGGGCCTGGGGGAGCTGTTTTTT; CDR3aa: CASSLTTGGLGELFF
v_gene: TRBV12-3/TRBV12-4; len: 12; d_gene: NA; abundance: few; j_gene: TRBJ1-6; CDR3nt: TGTGCCAGCAGTTTTCTCGCTTCACCCCTCCACTTT; CDR3aa: CASSFLASPLHF
v_gene: TRBV29-1; len: 13; d_gene: TRBD2; abundance: NA; j_gene: TRBJ2-7; CDR3nt: TGCAGCGTTGGACTAGCGGGAGTAAACGAGCAGTACTTC; CDR3aa: CSVGLAGVNEQYF
v_gene: TRBV4-1; len: 15; d_gene: TRBD1; abundance: NA; j_gene: TRBJ2-7; CDR3nt: TGCGCCAGCAGCCAGACCGGGACAGGGCCCTACGAGCAGTACTTC; CDR3aa: CASSQTGTGPYEQYF
v_gene: TRBV4-1; len: 13; d_gene: NA; abundance: NA; j_gene: TRBJ2-5; CDR3nt: TGCGCCAGCAGCCCCTTCCCCGAAGAGACCCAGTACTTC; CDR3aa: CASSPFPEETQYF
v_gene: TRBV12-3/TRBV12-4; len: 14; d_gene: NA; abundance: NA; j_gene: TRBJ2-6; CDR3nt: TGTGCCAGCAGAATCAGGGCTGGGGCCAACGTCCTGACTTTC; CDR3aa: CASRIRAGANVLTF
v_gene: TRBV5-6; len: 12; d_gene: NA; abundance: NA; j_gene: TRBJ1-1; CDR3nt: TGTGCCAGCAGCTTGCAACCCACTGAAGCTTTCTTT; CDR3aa: CASSLQPTEAFF
v_gene: TRBV5-1; len: 14; d_gene: NA; abundance: NA; j_gene: TRBJ2-3; CDR3nt: TGCGCCAGCCGCCCCGGGGGCGGCACAGATACGCAGTATTTT; CDR3aa: CASRPGGGTDTQYF
v_gene: TRBV3-1; len: 13; d_gene: NA; abundance: NA; j_gene: TRBJ2-2; CDR3nt: TGTGCCAGCAGCCAAGATGGAGCCGGGGAGCTGTTTTTT; CDR3aa: CASSQDGAGELFF
v_gene: TRBV6-6; len: 17; d_gene: NA; abundance: NA; j_gene: TRBJ1-5; CDR3nt: TGTGCCAGCAGTCCTGGGCCAGGGACCGCGTTGAATCAGCCCAAGCATTTT; CDR3aa: CASSPGPGTALNQPKHF
v_gene: TRBV3-1; len: 18; d_gene: NA; abundance: NA; j_gene: TRBJ1-6; CDR3nt: TGTGCCAGCAGCCTCGAATTCATTCCGGATGCTTATAATTCACCCCTCCACTTT; CDR3aa: CASSLEFIPDAYNSPLHF
v_gene: TRBV13; len: 18; d_gene: TRBD1; abundance: NA; j_gene: TRBJ2-2; CDR3nt: TGTGCCAGCAGCTTATCTATGGACAGGGAGCCCGGCGGCGGGGAGCTGTTTTTT; CDR3aa: CASSLSMDREPGGGELFF
v_gene: TRBV7-9; len: 10; d_gene: NA; abundance: few; j_gene: TRBJ2-1; CDR3nt: TGTGCCAGCAGGAGGGATGAGCAGTTCTTC; CDR3aa: CASRRDEQFF
v_gene: TRBV6-6; len: 12; d_gene: NA; abundance: few; j_gene: TRBJ2-7; CDR3nt: TGTGCCAGCAGTTGGGATCTTTACGAGCAGTACTTC; CDR3aa: CASSWDLYEQYF
v_gene: TRBV5-1; len: 17; d_gene: NA; abundance: once; j_gene: TRBJ2-7; CDR3nt: TGCGCCAGCAGCTTGGGACATAGGGAACGGTCACCCTACGAGCAGTACTTC; CDR3aa: CASSLGHRERSPYEQYF
v_gene: TRBV3-1; len: 18; d_gene: NA; abundance: NA; j_gene: TRBJ1-5; CDR3nt: TGTGCCAGCAGCCCTCAGTTATCAGAGGCGGGGTCCAATCAGCCCCAGCATTTT; CDR3aa: CASSPQLSEAGSNQPQHF
v_gene: TRBV20-1; len: 14; d_gene: TRBD2; abundance: NA; j_gene: TRBJ2-3; CDR3nt: TGCAGTGCTAGGGTAGCGGGAGTGACAGATACGCAGTATTTT; CDR3aa: CSARVAGVTDTQYF
v_gene: TRBV18; len: 16; d_gene: NA; abundance: few; j_gene: TRBJ1-5; CDR3nt: TGTGCCAGCTCACCAGGGCGGACCACAAGATCCCAGCCCCAGCATTTT; CDR3aa: CASSPGRTTRSQPQHF
v_gene: TRBV7-2; len: 13; d_gene: TRBD1; abundance: few; j_gene: TRBJ2-3; CDR3nt: TGTGCCAGCAGCGGGCAGGGGGCAGATACGCAGTATTTT; CDR3aa: CASSGQGADTQYF
v_gene: TRBV28; len: 14; d_gene: NA; abundance: NA; j_gene: TRBJ2-7; CDR3nt: TGTGCCAGCAGTTTGGAGAGGGCCTTAAACGAGCAGTACTTC; CDR3aa: CASSLERALNEQYF
v_gene: TRBV29-1; len: 14; d_gene: NA; abundance: NA; j_gene: TRBJ1-5; CDR3nt: TGCAGCGTTGCGCAGGGGTCAGGCAATCAGCCCCAGCATTTT; CDR3aa: CSVAQGSGNQPQHF
v_gene: TRBV7-6; len: 12; d_gene: NA; abundance: NA; j_gene: TRBJ2-7; CDR3nt: TGTGCCAGCAGCTCGGGCAATAGGGAGCAGTACTTC; CDR3aa: CASSSGNREQYF
v_gene: TRBV10-2; len: 13; d_gene: NA; abundance: few; j_gene: TRBJ1-1; CDR3nt: TGCGCCAGCCACATGACCCCGAACACTGAAGCTTTCTTT; CDR3aa: CASHMTPNTEAFF
v_gene: TRBV7-9; len: 15; d_gene: TRBD1; abundance: few; j_gene: TRBJ1-4; CDR3nt: TGTGCCAGCAGCCTTGGACAGGGTCGAATTGAAAAACTGTTTTTT; CDR3aa: CASSLGQGRIEKLFF
v_gene: TRBV21-1; len: 13; d_gene: NA; abundance: NA; j_gene: TRBJ2-2; CDR3nt: TGTGCCAGCATAGGGAGGGGCACCGGGGAGCTGTTTTTT; CDR3aa: CASIGRGTGELFF